Below are 20 T cell receptor beta chains sequenced from a single sample in a study of OX40 agonist ivuxolimab in advanced cancers. Data came from immunoSEQ multiplex PCR; TCRdb stores just in-frame clones and leaves some out. The sample lists roughly 61,000 clones, 75% to 90% occurring once. The sequenced sample was CD4+ or CD8+ T cells sorted from blood, obtained in a trial of the OX40 agonist ivuxolimab. The receptor source for this set is an adult with an advanced solid tumor such as melanoma, head and neck, liver or kidney cancer.

This rearrangement joins TRBV28 to TRBJ2-7, with D hard to call. Trimming shortened V by 1 base and J by 3 bases, and 1 base separated the two germline ends. The CDR3 is made up of 11 amino acids. Looked up from germline, CDR1 is MDHEN and CDR2 is SYDVKM. CDR3 amino acids: CASSLYYEQYF. CDR3 nucleotide sequence: TGTGCCAGCAGTTTATACTACGAGCAGTACTTC.

The chain recombines TRBV19 with TRBJ1-3, with D unclear. Looked up from germline, CDR1 is LNHDA and CDR2 is SQIVND (reference sequence). Trimming pared 5 bases from V and 0 bases from J, leaving 11 bases between. This CDR3 region has 15 residues. This chain's CDR3 is CASSSLARSGNTIYF. CDR3 in DNA: TGTGCCAGTAGTTCTCTTGCACGCTCTGGAAACACCATATATTTT.

This clone rates as medium-sized. The gene calls are TRBV7-9 and TRBJ1-1, with D unclear. Germline CDR1 SEHNR, CDR2 FQNEAQ (reference sequence). The CDR3 totals 16 residues. V was trimmed by 1 base and J by 0 bases, leaving 12 bases between them. This CDR3 is CASSLGQSSMNTEAFF. The DNA of the CDR3 is TGTGCCAGCAGCTTAGGGCAGTCATCTATGAACACTGAAGCTTTCTTT.

The V and J genes are TRBV5-6 and TRBJ1-5, with TRBD1 as a possible D gene (6 bases). CDR1 SGHDT and CDR2 YYEEEE come from the germline V gene. The CDR3 contains 15 residues. The V end lost 4 bases, the J end lost 3 bases, and 14 bases lay between the germline ends. The CDR3 loop reads CASSPGHQNNQPQHF. The CDR3 DNA reads TGTGCCAGCAGCCCGGGACACCAAAACAATCAGCCCCAGCATTTT.

This clone was found a few times. This chain uses TRBV6-5 with TRBJ1-4; D is possibly TRBD1 (5 bases). Germline V gives CDR1 MNHEY, CDR2 SVGAGI. V lost 7 bases, J lost 5 bases, and 11 bases lay in between. The CDR3 loop spans 13 amino acids. The CDR3 loop is CASMRGLNEKLFF. CDR3 nucleotides: TGTGCCAGCATGAGGGGATTAAATGAAAAACTGTTTTTT.

This clone was detected only a few times. The rearrangement joins TRBV11-2 to TRBJ2-1; either TRBD1 or TRBD2 may fit D (5 bases each). V was clipped by 1 base and J by 10 bases, with 14 bases between them. In germline, CDR1 is SGHAT, CDR2 FQNNGV. The CDR3 spans 14 residues. This CDR3 reads CASSLVYSRGEQFF. As DNA, the CDR3 is TGTGCCAGCAGCTTAGTGTATAGCCGGGGCGAGCAGTTCTTC. The full variable domain, its missing parts supplied by reference TRBV11-2 and TRBJ2-1, is EAGVAQSPRYKIIEKRQSVAFWCNPISGHATLYWYQQILGQGPKLLIQFQNNGVVDDSQLPKDRFSAERLKGVDSTLKIQPAKLEDSAVYLCASSLVYSRGEQFFGPGTRLTVL.

The rearrangement links TRBV7-3 to TRBJ2-1, with TRBD2 identical over 7 bases. Germline assignment: CDR1 SGHTA and CDR2 FQGTGA. This CDR3 is 16 amino acids long. V was pared by 5 bases and J by 0 bases, with 7 bases of the junction left unmatched. The CDR3 DNA reads TGTGCCAGCAGCATCAGCGGGGCGAGCTCCTACAATGAGCAGTTCTTC. Residues: CASSISGASSYNEQFF.

This clone showed up just once. The genes are TRBV11-3 and TRBJ1-1, with D hard to call. The CDR3 runs 15 residues. Looked up from germline, CDR1 is SGHNT and CDR2 is YENEEA. V lost 2 bases and J lost 5, with 15 bases in between. The chain's CDR3 is CASSLLGSVWTEAFF. The CDR3 nucleotides are TGTGCCAGCAGCTTATTAGGGTCGGTGTGGACTGAAGCTTTCTTT.

This chain links TRBV11-2 with TRBJ2-1; tentatively, D is TRBD2 (5 bases). The ends were cut back, 4 bases at V and 1 base at J, with 11 bases in the middle. Per the germline V gene, CDR1 is SGHAT and CDR2 is FQNNGV. The CDR3 loop spans 15 amino acids. CDR3 residues: CASSYYAGSYNEQFF. The CDR3 DNA sequence: TGTGCCAGCAGCTATTATGCGGGTTCCTACAATGAGCAGTTCTTC.

This clone has just one count. V and J are TRBV7-3 and TRBJ1-1; no clear D. Germline-derived CDR1 and CDR2 are SGHTA and FQGTGA. V shed 8 bases and J shed 8 bases, with 15 bases lying between them. CDR3 length: 12 residues. The CDR3 is CASGHRGTEAFF. Here the CDR3 DNA reads TGTGCCAGCGGCCACCGTGGAACGGAAGCTTTCTTT. The complete variable domain, with remaining parts taken from reference TRBV7-3 and TRBJ1-1, reads GAGVSQTPSNKVTEKGKYVELRCDPISGHTALYWYRQSLGQGPEFLIYFQGTGAADDSGLPNDRFFAVRPEGSVSTLKIQRTERGDSAVYLCASGHRGTEAFFGQGTRLTVV.

The chain couples TRBV5-1 to TRBJ2-5; 11 nucleotides match TRBD2. J lost 4 bases, V lost 0 bases, and 11 bases had no gene match. Germline CDR1 is SGHRS and CDR2 is YFSETQ. This CDR3 is built from 18 residues. Here the CDR3 reads CASSLAASGGQIRETQYF. The DNA for the CDR3 is TGCGCCAGCAGCTTGGCGGCTAGCGGGGGGCAAATAAGAGAGACCCAGTACTTC.

This clone has a handful of counts. J is TRBJ2-7 and V is TRBV6-6; TRBD2 is a possible D gene (5 bases). Trimming stripped 6 bases from V and 3 bases from J, with 9 bases between. This CDR3 contains 12 residues. Germline CDR1 and CDR2: MNHNY and SVGAGI (reference sequence). The CDR3 bases are TGTGCCAGCAGCCGCAGCGGCTACGAGCAGTACTTC. Its translation is CASSRSGYEQYF.

This chain uses TRBV6-1 with TRBJ2-5; 13 nucleotides agree with TRBD2. This CDR3 has 16 amino acids. Trimming took 4 bases from V and 5 from J; bases not matched to a gene: 7. In germline, CDR1 is MNHNS, CDR2 SASEGT. CDR3 bases: TGTGCCAGCAGTGCCTTGGGACTAGCGGGGTCTGAGACCCAGTACTTC. This codes for CASSALGLAGSETQYF.

This sequence joins TRBV18 and TRBJ1-5; 9 nucleotides line up with TRBD1. The CDR3 spans 15 residues. CDR1 and CDR2 (germline): KGHSH, LQKENI. Trimming at V came to 0 bases and at J to 8 bases, leaving 5 bases not matched to a gene. Here the CDR3 DNA reads TGTGCCAGCTCACCACCGCCAGGGGACAGGGAGCCCCAGCATTTT. Encoded protein: CASSPPPGDREPQHF.

This clone has more than one count but fewer than ten. The chain recombines TRBV19 with TRBJ2-7, with D unresolved. The CDR3 extends over 14 amino acids. Trimming took off 5 bases at V and 0 bases at J, with 11 bases between the two ends. Germline V gene sequence: CDR1 LNHDA, CDR2 SQIVND (reference sequence). The CDR3 loop is CASSLPDNSYEQYF. The CDR3 DNA follows: TGTGCCAGTAGTCTTCCCGACAACTCCTACGAGCAGTACTTC.

The chain recombines TRBV7-6 with TRBJ2-7, with TRBD1 matching over 9 bases. Looked up from germline, CDR1 is SGHVS and CDR2 is FNYEAQ. With V trimmed by 3 bases and J by 6 bases, 3 bases remained unmatched. The CDR3 consists of 13 residues. CDR3 bases: TGTGCCAGCAGCTTGGGACAGGGAGGCGAGCAGTACTTC. Protein product: CASSLGQGGEQYF.

This clone was recorded a few times. This chain links TRBV11-3 with TRBJ2-7; 7 nucleotides agree with TRBD1. This CDR3 has 15 residues. The V gene end was trimmed by 0 bases and the J gene end by 6 bases; junction bases not matched to a gene: 8. From germline, CDR1 is SGHNT and CDR2 YENEEA. CDR3 nucleotides: TGTGCCAGCAGCTTAGATCAGGTGACAGGGCCCGAGCAGTACTTC. Residues: CASSLDQVTGPEQYF.

This clone appeared a single time. The chain couples TRBV10-2 to TRBJ2-7; D is possibly TRBD1 or TRBD2 (6 bases each). The CDR3 loop spans 17 amino acids. Deletions cut 0 bases from V and 2 bases from J, with 17 bases between. Germline V gives CDR1 WSHSY, CDR2 SAAADI. CDR3 region: CASSESIMGAGTYEQYF. DNA of the CDR3: TGCGCCAGCAGTGAGTCGATAATGGGGGCGGGAACCTACGAGCAGTACTTC.

The J gene is TRBJ1-1, the V gene TRBV4-2; D possibly corresponds to TRBD1 (5 bases). Looked up from germline, CDR1 is LGHNA and CDR2 is YNFKEQ. The V and J ends lost 5 bases and 4 bases respectively, with 14 bases between them. The CDR3 has 14 amino acids. CDR3 loop: CASSLDIQGTEAFF. The CDR3 DNA follows: TGTGCCAGCAGCTTGGATATTCAGGGCACTGAAGCTTTCTTT.

J is TRBJ2-7 and V is TRBV7-6; TRBD2 agrees at 8 bases. Germline CDR1 reads SGHVS; CDR2 reads FNYEAQ. This CDR3 region has 14 residues. Trimming at V came to 5 bases and at J to 0 bases, leaving 3 bases not matched to a gene. CDR3 in DNA: TGTGCCAGCAGCCGGGGGGGTACCTCCTACGAGCAGTACTTC. Encoded protein: CASSRGGTSYEQYF. The full variable domain, in which reference TRBV7-6 and TRBJ2-7 provide the parts outside the CDR3, is GAGVSQSPRYKVTKRGQDVALRCDPISGHVSLYWYRQALGQGPEFLTYFNYEAQQDKSGLPNDRFSAERPEGSISTLTIQRTEQRDSAMYRCASSRGGTSYEQYFGPGTRLTVT.